This T cell receptor (beta chain) was observed in a study of blood T cell repertoires in COVID-19. This CDR3 is built from 14 residues. From germline, CDR1 is SGHNT and CDR2 YYREEE (reference sequence). Between the trimmed V and J ends, which lost 7 bases and 3 bases, there was a span of 16 bases. Here immunoSEQ multiplex PCR was the method, and the copy in TCRdb shows in-frame clones only, minus some. The sample lists 450,000 to 500,000 clones, about nine tenths occurring once. The chain joins TRBV5-4 to TRBJ1-2, with a weak D call TRBD1 (5 bases). Source material: PBMCs or T cells enriched from blood (not recorded which). This receptor was identified in a young woman who had recovered from COVID-19. The CDR3 sequence is CASSGRGRDYGYTF. For the CDR3, the DNA is TGTGCCAGCTCCGGACGGGGGAGGGACTATGGCTACACCTTC.